Below are 9 T cell receptor beta chains sequenced from a single sample in a study of beta chain features in type 1 diabetes. TCRB transcripts that were expressed got sequenced, as all of the isolated RNA had been reverse transcribed. TCRdb's table, derived via immunoSEQ multiplex PCR, lists solely in-frame clones and lacks some. The profile covers 200,000 to 250,000 clones, with less than 15% appearing a single time and 0.026% taken by the ten largest. Input material: naive CD4+ T cells from blood. The receptors were sampled from a middle-aged woman in good health.

This chain uses TRBV25-1 with TRBJ2-1; D not resolved. The CDR3 is 15 amino acids. The V gene lost 8 bases and the J gene lost 0 bases, with 14 bases spanning the gap. The germline V gene has CDR1 MGHDK and CDR2 SYGVNS. The CDR3 here is CASQNPHSSYNEQFF. CDR3 in DNA: TGTGCCAGCCAAAACCCCCACAGCTCCTACAATGAGCAGTTCTTC.

The chain couples TRBV5-1 to TRBJ2-2, with a possible D match to TRBD2 (5 bases). Trimming took off 6 bases at V and 0 bases at J, with 15 bases between the two ends. There are 16 residues in the CDR3. Looked up from germline, CDR1 is SGHRS and CDR2 is YFSETQ. The CDR3 coding sequence is TGCGCCAGCACACTAGTAGGCCCTACGAACACCGGGGAGCTGTTTTTT. Encoded protein: CASTLVGPTNTGELFF.

This clone was detected a few times. This chain connects TRBV6-5 to TRBJ1-4; possible D gene TRBD1, 5 bases. Germline CDR1 MNHEY, CDR2 SVGAGI. Trimming took off 5 bases at V and 8 bases at J, with 18 bases between the two ends. The CDR3 has 15 amino acids. The CDR3 loop reads CASSPASSGAEKLFF. The CDR3 DNA reads as TGTGCCAGCAGTCCTGCCTCGAGTGGGGCGGAAAAACTGTTTTTT.

The chain has TRBV6-6 and TRBJ2-7; tentative D call: TRBD1 (6 bases). V was shortened by 4 bases and J by 1 base, with 11 bases between the two germline ends. The germline gives CDR1 MNHNY, CDR2 SVGAGI (reference sequence). CDR3 length equals 14 residues. The DNA of the CDR3 is TGTGCCAGCAGTTCTCCGCAGGGGTCCTACGAGCAGTACTTC. Amino acids: CASSSPQGSYEQYF.

The V and J genes are TRBV18 and TRBJ1-1, with D possibly being TRBD1 (6 bases). The germline V gene has CDR1 KGHSH and CDR2 LQKENI. Between the trimmed V and J ends, which lost 2 bases and 3 bases, there was a span of 16 bases. This CDR3 region has 16 residues. The CDR3 loop reads CASSPESGGFYTEAFF. The DNA of the CDR3 is TGTGCCAGCTCACCAGAGTCGGGGGGCTTCTACACTGAAGCTTTCTTT.

The rearrangement uses TRBV7-2 and TRBJ2-4, with TRBD2 identical over 9 bases. Germline CDR1 reads SGHTA; CDR2 reads FQGNSA. CDR3 length: 15 residues. V shed 5 bases and J 14 bases; nucleotides not matched to a gene: 16. The CDR3 loop is CASSPGIAGARGKYF. In DNA, the CDR3 is TGTGCCAGCAGCCCCGGAATAGCGGGGGCTAGAGGGAAGTACTTC. Drawing the rest from reference TRBV7-2 and TRBJ2-4, the complete variable domain is GAGVSQSPSNKVTEKGKDVELRCDPISGHTALYWYRQSLGQGLEFLIYFQGNSAPDKSGLPSDRFSAERTGGSVSTLTIQRTQQEDSAVYLCASSPGIAGARGKYFGAGTRLSVL.

This rearrangement joins TRBV7-9 to TRBJ2-5, with TRBD1 matching over 11 bases. The ends lost 5 bases at V and 2 bases at J; junction bases unmatched: 4. CDR1 is SEHNR, CDR2 FQNEAQ, per germline (reference sequence). CDR3 length: 15 residues. This chain's CDR3 is CASSPWDRGQETQYF. The CDR3 DNA is TGTGCCAGCAGCCCTTGGGACAGGGGGCAAGAGACCCAGTACTTC.

The chain couples TRBV2 to TRBJ1-4, with TRBD1 matching 9 bases. The V and J ends lost 6 bases and 7 bases, in that order; junction bases with no gene match: 12. This CDR3 contains 16 residues. The germline V gene has CDR1 SNHLY and CDR2 FYNNEI. CDR3 bases: TGTGCCAGCAGCCGTCCCGGGACAGGGAGCGGTGAAAAACTGTTTTTT. Its protein product is CASSRPGTGSGEKLFF.

The J gene is TRBJ1-4, the V gene TRBV18; the D is unclear. V lost 3 bases to trimming and J lost 3 bases, with 11 bases between them. This CDR3 has 15 amino acids. Germline V gives CDR1 KGHSH, CDR2 LQKENI. This chain's CDR3 is CASSPRGSANEKLFF. The CDR3 nucleotides read TGTGCCAGCTCACCCCGAGGGTCGGCTAATGAAAAACTGTTTTTT.